What follows describes a single T cell receptor beta chain. Its specificity is unknown. This table comes from immunoSEQ multiplex PCR, and its TCRdb copy is limited to in-frame clones, with some not included. This table has some 980,000 clones, over 60% appearing once. This specimen belongs to a study of shared clonotypes between healthy human individuals. Study background: Every donor yielded three CD4 naive, three CD4 memory, two CD8 naive and one CD8 memory plate.

Naive CD45RA+ and memory CD45RA-negative subsets were split from CD4+ cells. Study-wide points: Clonotype sharing levels among donors were expected to vary with sequencing depth. Generation of non-shared clonotypes was less probable than generation of clonotypes shared by all four donors.

The CDR3 totals 16 residues. V lost 1 base, J lost 5 bases, and 4 bases stayed unmatched. Germline V CDR1 and CDR2: SGHRS, YFSETQ. The source is a man aged 18-30 years in good health. Sample: memory CD4+ T cells sorted from blood. As to subset: CD45RA-negative fraction. The gene calls are TRBV5-1 and TRBJ2-1; 12 positions agree with TRBD2. As DNA, the CDR3 is TGCGCCAGCAGCTTGCAGACTAGCGGGAGCAACAATGAGCAGTTCTTC. Protein product: CASSLQTSGSNNEQFF.